This TCR beta chain is drawn from a study of memory CD4+ T cells and cytomegalovirus serostatus. Points from the study as a whole: A US-trained random forest predicted CMV serostatus with median AUC about 0.92.

Concerning this clone: Its target is unknown.

The assay was immunoSEQ multiplex PCR, and TCRdb's table has in-frame clones only and misses some. The sample consists of some 60,000 clones, roughly three quarters of them appearing once. The sort gate was single viable CD3+CD4+CD8-CD45RO+ cells for memory CD4+ T cells. Serum IgG to CMV pp150, pp28, p38 and p52 defined serostatus. The CDR3 runs 12 residues. Trimming took 0 bases from V and 2 from J, leaving 3 bases between them. Per the germline V gene, CDR1 is SGHNT and CDR2 is YYREEE (reference sequence). The chain couples TRBV5-4 to TRBJ2-7, with D unresolved. The clonotype was recovered from an adult in good health and CMV-seronegative. The specimen was memory CD4+ T cells from blood. The CDR3 DNA is TGTGCCAGCAGCTTGGTTCCCTACGAGCAGTACTTC. This sequence encodes CASSLVPYEQYF.